One and the same sample provided the 2 T cell receptor beta chains below, sequenced in a study of blood T cells in healthy people across ages. Next came a second PCR, run for about 6 to 12 cycles, which used a sample-barcoded 5' primer along with a J-beta primer mix. Each CDR3 protein gets one entry after TCRdb re-called the 5' RACE reads with MiXCR. This sample has 800,000 to 950,000 distinct CDR3 sequences, with roughly 29% found just once. This same sample was also part of a study on T cells of mothers and their children.

The sample consisted of blood. These receptors all come from a woman aged 40 to 50 in good health.

For this clonotype: Given a much more abundant clone one base away, this may be a read error. CDR3 residues: CASSASTVAEAFF. The CDR3 coding sequence is TGTGCCAGCAGTGCCTCGACAGTCGCTGAAGCTTTCTTT. This rearrangement joins TRBV6-4 to TRBJ1-1; D perhaps matches TRBD1 (5 bases). This CDR3 comprises 13 residues. The V end was cut by 4 bases, the J end by 6 bases, with 12 bases between. CDR1 is MRHNA, CDR2 SNTAGT, per germline.

The sample holds many counts of this clonotype. The chain recombines TRBV6-5 with TRBJ2-7; 9 positions match TRBD1. V lost 6 bases to trimming and J lost 4 bases; unmatched junction nucleotides: 7. CDR3 length: 14 residues. The germline CDR1 and CDR2 sequences are MNHEY and SVGAGI. CDR3: CASRDAGQGYEQYF. The CDR3 DNA is TGTGCCAGCAGGGATGCGGGACAGGGTTACGAGCAGTACTTC.